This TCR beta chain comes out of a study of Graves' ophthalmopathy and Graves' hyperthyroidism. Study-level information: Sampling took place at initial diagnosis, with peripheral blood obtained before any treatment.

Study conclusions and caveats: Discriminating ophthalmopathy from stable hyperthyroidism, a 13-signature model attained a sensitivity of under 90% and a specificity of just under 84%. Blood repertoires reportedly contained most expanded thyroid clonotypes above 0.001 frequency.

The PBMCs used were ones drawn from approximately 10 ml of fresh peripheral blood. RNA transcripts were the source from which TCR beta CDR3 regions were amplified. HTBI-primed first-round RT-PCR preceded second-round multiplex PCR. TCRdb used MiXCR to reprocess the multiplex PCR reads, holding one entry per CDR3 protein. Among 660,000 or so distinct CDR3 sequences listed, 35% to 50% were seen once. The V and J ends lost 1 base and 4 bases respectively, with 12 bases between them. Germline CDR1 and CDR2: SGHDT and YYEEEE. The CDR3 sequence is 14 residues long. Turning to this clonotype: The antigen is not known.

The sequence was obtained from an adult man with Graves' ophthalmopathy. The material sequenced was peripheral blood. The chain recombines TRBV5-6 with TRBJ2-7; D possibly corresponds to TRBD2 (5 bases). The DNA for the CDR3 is TGTGCCAGCAGCTTGCAAGGGAGTGGATACGAGCAGTACTTC. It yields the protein CASSLQGSGYEQYF.